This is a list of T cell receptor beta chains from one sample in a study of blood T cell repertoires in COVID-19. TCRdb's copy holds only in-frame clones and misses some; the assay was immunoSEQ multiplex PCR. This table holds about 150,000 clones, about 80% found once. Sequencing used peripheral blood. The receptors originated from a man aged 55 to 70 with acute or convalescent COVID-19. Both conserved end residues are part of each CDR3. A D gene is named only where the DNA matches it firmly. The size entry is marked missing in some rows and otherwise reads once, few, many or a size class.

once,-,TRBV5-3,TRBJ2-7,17,CARSLYGGDNLAYEQYF
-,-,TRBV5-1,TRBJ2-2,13,CASSLSVGGELFF
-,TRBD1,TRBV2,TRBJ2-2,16,CASSRDRGPNTGELFF
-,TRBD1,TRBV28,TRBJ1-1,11,CASDRGTEAFF
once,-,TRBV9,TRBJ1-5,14,CASSVDPSDQPQHF
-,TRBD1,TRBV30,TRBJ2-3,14,CAYIEGTGWDTQYF
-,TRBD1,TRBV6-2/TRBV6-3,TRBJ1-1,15,CASSHPRTGRGEAFF
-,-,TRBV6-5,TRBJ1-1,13,CASRERVYTEAFF
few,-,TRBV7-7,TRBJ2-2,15,CASSLVPGKTGELFF
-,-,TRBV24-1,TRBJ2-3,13,CATSILEADTQYF
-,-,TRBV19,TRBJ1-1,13,CASSMQDYTEAFF
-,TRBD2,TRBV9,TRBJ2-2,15,CASSVGGRGTGELFF
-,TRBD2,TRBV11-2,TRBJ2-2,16,CASSLTTSGVTGELFF
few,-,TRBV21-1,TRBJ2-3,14,CASSHCISTDTQYF
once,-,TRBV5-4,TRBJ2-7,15,CASSLAGTPTYEQYF
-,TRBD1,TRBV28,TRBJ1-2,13,CASSLDRDYGYTF
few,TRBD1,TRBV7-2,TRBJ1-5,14,CASSTGDSNQPQHF